Only a few counts were recorded for the clone carrying this T cell receptor beta chain. This sample is drawn from a study of early T cells in non-severe SARS-CoV-2 infection. V was shortened by 5 bases and J by 2 bases, with 12 bases between the two germline ends. The CDR3 is made up of 14 amino acids. Looked up from germline, CDR1 is MNHEY and CDR2 is SVGEGT. One entry per CDR3 protein results from TCRdb running MiXCR on the 5' RACE reads. The sample shows under 95,000 distinct CDR3 sequences, more than 12% of them seen only once. This sequence joins TRBV6-2 or TRBV6-3 and TRBJ1-1; D is possibly TRBD1 (6 bases). This receptor was obtained from an adult who was a healthcare worker with PCR-confirmed SARS-CoV-2 infection or an uninfected control (not recorded which). Sequences were obtained from whole blood. The CDR3 nucleotides read TGTGCCAGCAGTGAGGACAGAATAAACACTGAAGCTTTCTTT. Translation: CASSEDRINTEAFF.